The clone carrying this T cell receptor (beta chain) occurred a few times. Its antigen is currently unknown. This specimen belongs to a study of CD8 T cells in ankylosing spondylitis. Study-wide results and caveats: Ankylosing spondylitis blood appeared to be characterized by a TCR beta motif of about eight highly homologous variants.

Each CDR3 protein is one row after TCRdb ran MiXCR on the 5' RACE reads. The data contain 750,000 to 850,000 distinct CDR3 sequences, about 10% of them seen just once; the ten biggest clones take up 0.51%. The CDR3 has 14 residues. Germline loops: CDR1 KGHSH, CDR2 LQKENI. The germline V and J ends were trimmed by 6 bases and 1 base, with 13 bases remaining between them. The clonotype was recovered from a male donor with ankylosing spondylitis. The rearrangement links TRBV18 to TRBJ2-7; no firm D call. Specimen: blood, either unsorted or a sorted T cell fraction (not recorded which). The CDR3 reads CASSPQDGSYEQYF. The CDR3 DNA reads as TGTGCCAGCTCCCCCCAGGACGGTTCCTACGAGCAGTACTTC.